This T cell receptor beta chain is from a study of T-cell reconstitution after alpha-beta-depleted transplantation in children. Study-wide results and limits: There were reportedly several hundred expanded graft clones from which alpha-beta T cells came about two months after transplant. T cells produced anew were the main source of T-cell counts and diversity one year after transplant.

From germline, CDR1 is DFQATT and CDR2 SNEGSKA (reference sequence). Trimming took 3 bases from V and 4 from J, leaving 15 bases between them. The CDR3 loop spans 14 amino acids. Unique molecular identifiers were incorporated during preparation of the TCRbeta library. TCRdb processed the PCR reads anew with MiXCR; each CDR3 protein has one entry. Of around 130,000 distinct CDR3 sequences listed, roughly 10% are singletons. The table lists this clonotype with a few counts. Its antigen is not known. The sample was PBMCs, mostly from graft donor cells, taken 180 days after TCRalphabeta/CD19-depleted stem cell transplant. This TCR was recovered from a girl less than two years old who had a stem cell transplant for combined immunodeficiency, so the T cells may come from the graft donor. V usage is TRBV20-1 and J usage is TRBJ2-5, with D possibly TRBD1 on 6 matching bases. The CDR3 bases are TGCAGTGCTAGCGCAGGGGAGTGGATAGAGACCCAGTACTTC. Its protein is CSASAGEWIETQYF.